The clone carrying this T cell receptor (beta chain) was counted a few times. PBMCs stemmed from about 9.5 ml fresh peripheral blood. TCR beta CDR3 regions were amplified from RNA transcripts. A first-round RT-PCR of the TCR CDR3 used the HTBI primer set. TCRdb passed the multiplex PCR reads through MiXCR, listing each CDR3 protein once. Here the sample spans hundreds of thousands of distinct CDR3 sequences, 14% to 15% being singletons. Germline-derived CDR1 and CDR2 are LGHNA and YNFKEQ. The CDR3 is 14 residues long. V was trimmed by 1 base and J by 2 bases, leaving 8 bases between them. The data originate from a study of T cells in Graves' hyperthyroidism and ophthalmopathy. Looking at the study overall: Blood was drawn when the patient was first diagnosed and still untreated.

The clonotype comes from a middle-aged woman with Graves' ophthalmopathy. Specimen: blood. This chain connects TRBV4-2 to TRBJ1-1, with D perhaps TRBD1 (6 bases). The CDR3 sequence is CASSQAQGNTEAFF. CDR3 DNA: TGTGCCAGCAGCCAAGCACAGGGAAACACTGAAGCTTTCTTT.